This TCR beta chain emerged from a study of Graves' ophthalmopathy and Graves' hyperthyroidism. Trimming left V 4 bases short and J 5 bases short, with 11 bases between. CDR1 and CDR2 from the germline V gene are ENHRY and SYGVKD. The CDR3 loop spans 13 amino acids. Amplification from RNA transcripts yielded the TCR beta CDR3 regions. The workflow started with a first-round RT-PCR run with HTBI primers and then moved on to a second-round multiplex PCR. TCRdb reprocessed the multiplex PCR reads via MiXCR and lists one record per CDR3 protein. The table has about 620,000 distinct CDR3 sequences, 22% seen once; the top ten hold approximately 7%. This clonotype was seen more than once but under ten times. Among the exclusions were patients with other autoimmune diseases, uncontrolled infections, pregnancy or lactation.

The chain employs TRBV10-3 and TRBJ2-5; weak D call: TRBD2 (6 bases). The sample consisted of peripheral blood. The sequence was obtained from a woman between 18 and 30 years old with stable Graves' hyperthyroidism. Some clones in this sample may be carry-over from other donors' samples. The CDR3 DNA follows: TGTGCCATCAGTGGGAGGGCGATGGAGACCCAGTACTTC. As protein: CAISGRAMETQYF.